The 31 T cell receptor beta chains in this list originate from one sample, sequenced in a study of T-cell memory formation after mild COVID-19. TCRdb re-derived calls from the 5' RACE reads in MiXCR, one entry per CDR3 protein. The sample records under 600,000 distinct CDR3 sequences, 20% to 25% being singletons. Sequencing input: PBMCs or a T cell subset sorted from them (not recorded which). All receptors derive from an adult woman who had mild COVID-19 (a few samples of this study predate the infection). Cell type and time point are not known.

CDR3 nucleotide sequence: TGTGCCACCAGCGACTCATCCGGGAGACGAGAGACCCAGTACTTC. It encodes CATSDSSGRRETQYF. V usage is TRBV24-1 and J usage is TRBJ2-5, with D possibly being TRBD2 (6 bases). Germline V gives CDR1 KGHDR, CDR2 SFDVKD. This CDR3 has 15 amino acids. Trimming stripped 7 bases from V and 4 bases from J, with 18 bases between.

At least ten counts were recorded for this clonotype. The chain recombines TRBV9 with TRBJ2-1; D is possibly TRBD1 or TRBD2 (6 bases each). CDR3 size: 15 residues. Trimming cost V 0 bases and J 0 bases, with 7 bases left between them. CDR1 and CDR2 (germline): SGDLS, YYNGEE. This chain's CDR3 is CASSVEGGSYNEQFF. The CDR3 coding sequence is TGTGCCAGCAGCGTAGAGGGGGGCTCCTACAATGAGCAGTTCTTC.

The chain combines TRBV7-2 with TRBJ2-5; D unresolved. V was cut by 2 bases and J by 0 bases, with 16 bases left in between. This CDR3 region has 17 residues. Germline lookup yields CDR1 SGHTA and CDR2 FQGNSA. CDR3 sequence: CASSLKASMSYQETQYF. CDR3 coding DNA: TGTGCCAGCAGCTTAAAAGCCAGTATGTCGTACCAAGAGACCCAGTACTTC.

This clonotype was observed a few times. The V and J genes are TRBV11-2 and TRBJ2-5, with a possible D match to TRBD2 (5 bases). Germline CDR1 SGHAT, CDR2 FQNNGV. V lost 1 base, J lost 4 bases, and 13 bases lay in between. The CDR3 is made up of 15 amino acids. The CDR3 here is CASSLGAGLRETQYF. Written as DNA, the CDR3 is TGTGCCAGCAGCTTAGGCGCAGGACTGCGAGAGACCCAGTACTTC.

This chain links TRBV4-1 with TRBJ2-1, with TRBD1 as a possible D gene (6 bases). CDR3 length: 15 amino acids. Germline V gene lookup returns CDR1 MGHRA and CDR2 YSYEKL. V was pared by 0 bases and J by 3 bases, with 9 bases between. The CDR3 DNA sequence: TGCGCCAGCAGCCAAGATGGGACAAGCTACAATGAGCAGTTCTTC. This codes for CASSQDGTSYNEQFF.

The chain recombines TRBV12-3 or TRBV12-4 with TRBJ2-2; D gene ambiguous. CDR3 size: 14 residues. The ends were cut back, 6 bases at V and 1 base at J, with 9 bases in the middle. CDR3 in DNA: TGTGCCAGCAGAGCGACGGAGAACACCGGGGAGCTGTTTTTT. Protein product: CASRATENTGELFF.

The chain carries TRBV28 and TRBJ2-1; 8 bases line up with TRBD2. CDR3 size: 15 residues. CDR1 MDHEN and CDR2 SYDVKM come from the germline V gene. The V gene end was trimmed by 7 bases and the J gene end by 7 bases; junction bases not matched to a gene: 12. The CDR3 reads CASTPQAGAVNEQFF. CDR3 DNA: TGTGCCAGCACCCCCCAAGCGGGAGCGGTGAATGAGCAGTTCTTC.

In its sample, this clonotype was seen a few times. Here the CDR3 DNA reads TGTGCCAGTTCCCCTGGGGGACAGGGGAGGACTGAAGCTTTCTTT. Its protein product is CASSPGGQGRTEAFF. This rearrangement joins TRBV7-2 to TRBJ1-1; TRBD1 matches at 10 bases. Per germline, CDR1 SGHTA and CDR2 FQGNSA. The CDR3 contains 15 residues. J gave up 5 bases and V 9 bases, and 12 bases lay outside the gene matches. The full variable domain, rest sourced from reference TRBV7-2 and TRBJ1-1, is GAGVSQSPSNKVTEKGKDVELRCDPISGHTALYWYRQSLGQGLEFLIYFQGNSAPDKSGLPSDRFSAERTGGSVSTLTIQRTQQEDSAVYLCASSPGGQGRTEAFFGQGTRLTVV.

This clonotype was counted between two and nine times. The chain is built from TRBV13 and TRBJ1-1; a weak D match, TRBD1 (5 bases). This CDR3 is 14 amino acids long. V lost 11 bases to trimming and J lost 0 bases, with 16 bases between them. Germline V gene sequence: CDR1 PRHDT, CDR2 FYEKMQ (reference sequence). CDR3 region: CASTRGRVNTEAFF. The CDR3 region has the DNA TGTGCCTCGACGAGGGGCAGGGTGAACACTGAAGCTTTCTTT.

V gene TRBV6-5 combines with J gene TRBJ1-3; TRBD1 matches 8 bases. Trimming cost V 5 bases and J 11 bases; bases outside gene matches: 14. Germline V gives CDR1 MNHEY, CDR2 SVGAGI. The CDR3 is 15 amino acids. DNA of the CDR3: TGTGCCAGCAGTCAATCAGGGGGCCAGGGGACCGCCATATATTTT. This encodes CASSQSGGQGTAIYF.

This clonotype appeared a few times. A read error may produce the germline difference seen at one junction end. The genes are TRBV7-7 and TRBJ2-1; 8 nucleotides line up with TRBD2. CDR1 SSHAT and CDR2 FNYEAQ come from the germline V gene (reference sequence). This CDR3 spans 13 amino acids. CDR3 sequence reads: CASSLGASGEQFF. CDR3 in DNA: TGTGCTAGCAGCTTAGGGGCTAGCGGGGAGCAGTTCTTC.

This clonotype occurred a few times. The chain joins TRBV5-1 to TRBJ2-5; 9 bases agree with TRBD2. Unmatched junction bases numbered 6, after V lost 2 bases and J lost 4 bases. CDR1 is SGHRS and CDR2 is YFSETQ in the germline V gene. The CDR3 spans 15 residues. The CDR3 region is CASSFGSGRGETQYF. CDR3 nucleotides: TGCGCCAGCAGCTTCGGTAGCGGGAGAGGAGAGACCCAGTACTTC. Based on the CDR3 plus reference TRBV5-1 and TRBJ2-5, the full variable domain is KAGVTQTPRYLIKTRGQQVTLSCSPISGHRSVSWYQQTPGQGLQFLFEYFSETQRNKGNFPGRFSGRQFSNSRSEMNVSTLELGDSALYLCASSFGSGRGETQYFGPGTRLLVL.

The DNA for the CDR3 is TGTGCCACCAGTGAAGGGGAGACAAGGGACCTGGTCTATGGCTACACCTTC. Protein sequence: CATSEGETRDLVYGYTF. The chain uses TRBV24-1 and TRBJ1-2; a possible D gene is TRBD1 (5 bases). V lost 4 bases and J 4 bases, leaving 21 bases between the germline ends. Germline values: CDR1 KGHDR, CDR2 SFDVKD. This CDR3 region has 17 residues.

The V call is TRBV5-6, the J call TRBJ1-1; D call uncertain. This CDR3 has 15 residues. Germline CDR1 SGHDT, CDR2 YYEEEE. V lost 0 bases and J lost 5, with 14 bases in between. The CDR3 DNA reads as TGTGCCAGCAGCTTGGAATCTTTTGCGAGAACTGAAGCTTTCTTT. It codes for CASSLESFARTEAFF.

The CDR3 sequence: CASSFGYSSTGELFF. The CDR3 DNA reads as TGTGCCAGCAGCTTTGGGTATTCCAGCACCGGGGAGCTGTTTTTT. J is TRBJ2-2 and V is TRBV5-6; D gene uncertain. Trimming shortened V by 2 bases and J by 4 bases, and 12 bases separated the two germline ends. The germline gives CDR1 SGHDT, CDR2 YYEEEE. This CDR3 region has 15 residues.

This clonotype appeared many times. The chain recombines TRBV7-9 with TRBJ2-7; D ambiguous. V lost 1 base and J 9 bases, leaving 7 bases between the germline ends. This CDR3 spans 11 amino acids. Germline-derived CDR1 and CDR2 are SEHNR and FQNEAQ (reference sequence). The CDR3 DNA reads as TGTGCCAGCAGCTTAGAGGCACGGCAGTACTTC. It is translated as CASSLEARQYF.

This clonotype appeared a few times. The CDR3 protein is CASSLEDRAEAFF. CDR3 in DNA: TGCGCCAGCAGCCTAGAGGACAGGGCTGAAGCTTTCTTT. This chain uses TRBV4-1 with TRBJ1-1, with 8 nucleotides matching TRBD1. The CDR3 runs 13 residues. CDR1 and CDR2 from the germline V gene are MGHRA and YSYEKL. Losses at the gene ends were 4 bases for V and 6 bases for J; bases not matched to a gene: 4.

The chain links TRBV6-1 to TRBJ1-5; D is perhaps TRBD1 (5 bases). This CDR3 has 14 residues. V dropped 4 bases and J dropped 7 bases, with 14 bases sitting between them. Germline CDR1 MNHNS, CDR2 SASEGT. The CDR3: CASSARDEGQPQHF. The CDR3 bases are TGTGCCAGCAGTGCCCGGGACGAGGGACAGCCCCAGCATTTT.

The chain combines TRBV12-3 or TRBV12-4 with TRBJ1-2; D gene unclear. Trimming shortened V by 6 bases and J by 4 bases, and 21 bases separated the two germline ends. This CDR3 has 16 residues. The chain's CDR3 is CASSPLQERGSYGYTF. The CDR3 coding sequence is TGTGCCAGCAGCCCACTCCAGGAGAGAGGGTCCTATGGCTACACCTTC.

The CDR3 here is CASSLASGKLEQYF. The CDR3 DNA reads as TGTGCCAGCAGCTTAGCTAGCGGGAAACTCGAGCAGTACTTC. The chain recombines TRBV7-9 with TRBJ2-7; 8 nucleotides agree with TRBD2. The CDR3 runs 14 residues. After removal of 0 bases from V and 6 bases from J, the junction contained 4 bases not matched to a gene. The germline gives CDR1 SEHNR, CDR2 FQNEAQ (reference sequence).

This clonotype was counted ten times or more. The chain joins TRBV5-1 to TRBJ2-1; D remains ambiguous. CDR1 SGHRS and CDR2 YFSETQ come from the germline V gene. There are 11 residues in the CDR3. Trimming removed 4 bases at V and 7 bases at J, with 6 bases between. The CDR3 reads CASSLENEQFF. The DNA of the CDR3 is TGCGCCAGCAGCCTGGAGAATGAGCAGTTCTTC.

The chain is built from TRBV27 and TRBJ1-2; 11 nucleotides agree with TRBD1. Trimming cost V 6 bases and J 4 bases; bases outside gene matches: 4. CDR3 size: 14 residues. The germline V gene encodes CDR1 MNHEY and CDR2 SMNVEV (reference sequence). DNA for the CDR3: TGTGCCAGCAGGGACAGGGGGCGCGGCTATGGCTACACCTTC. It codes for CASRDRGRGYGYTF.

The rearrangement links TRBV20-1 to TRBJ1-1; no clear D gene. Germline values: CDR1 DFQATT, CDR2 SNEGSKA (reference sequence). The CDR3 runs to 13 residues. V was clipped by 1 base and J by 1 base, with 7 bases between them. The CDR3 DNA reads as TGCAGTGCTAGAGGAGGTTCGAACACTGAAGCTTTCTTT. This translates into CSARGGSNTEAFF.

CDR3 DNA sequence: TGTGCCAGCAGCTTCGGGACACCTGCTAACTATGGCTACACCTTC. It specifies CASSFGTPANYGYTF. The V and J genes are TRBV5-6 and TRBJ1-2; possible D gene TRBD1, 6 bases. Germline CDR1 reads SGHDT; CDR2 reads YYEEEE. Trimming pared 2 bases from V and 0 bases from J, leaving 11 bases between. This CDR3 is 15 amino acids long.

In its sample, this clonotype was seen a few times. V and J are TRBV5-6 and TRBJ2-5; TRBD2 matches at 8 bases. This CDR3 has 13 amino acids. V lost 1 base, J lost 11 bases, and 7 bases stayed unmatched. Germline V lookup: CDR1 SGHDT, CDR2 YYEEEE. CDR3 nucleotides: TGTGCCAGCAGCTTGCTAGCGGGCTTACTTCAGTACTTC. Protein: CASSLLAGLLQYF.

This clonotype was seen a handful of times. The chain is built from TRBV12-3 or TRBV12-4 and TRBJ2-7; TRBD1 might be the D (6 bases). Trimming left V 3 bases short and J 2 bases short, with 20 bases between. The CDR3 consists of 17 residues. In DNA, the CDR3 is TGTGCCAGCAGTTTTATACCAGGACAGAGAAATACCTACGAGCAGTACTTC. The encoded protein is CASSFIPGQRNTYEQYF.

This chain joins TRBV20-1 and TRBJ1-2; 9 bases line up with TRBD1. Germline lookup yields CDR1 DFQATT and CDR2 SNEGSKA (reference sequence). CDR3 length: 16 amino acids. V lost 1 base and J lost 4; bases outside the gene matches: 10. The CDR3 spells CSARAPRGQGTYGYTF. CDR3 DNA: TGCAGTGCTAGAGCCCCGAGGGGACAGGGAACCTATGGCTACACCTTC.

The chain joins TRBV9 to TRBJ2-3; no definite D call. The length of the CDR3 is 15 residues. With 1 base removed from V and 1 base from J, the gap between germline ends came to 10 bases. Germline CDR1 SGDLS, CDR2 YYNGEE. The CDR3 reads CASSVKGWGTDTQYF. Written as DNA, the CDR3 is TGTGCCAGCAGCGTAAAAGGGTGGGGCACAGATACGCAGTATTTT.

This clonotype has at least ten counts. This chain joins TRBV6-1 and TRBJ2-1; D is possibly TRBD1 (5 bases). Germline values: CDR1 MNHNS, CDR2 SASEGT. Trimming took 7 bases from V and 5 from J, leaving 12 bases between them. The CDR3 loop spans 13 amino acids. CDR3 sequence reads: CASTKGPDNEQFF. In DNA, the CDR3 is TGTGCCAGCACTAAGGGGCCGGACAATGAGCAGTTCTTC.

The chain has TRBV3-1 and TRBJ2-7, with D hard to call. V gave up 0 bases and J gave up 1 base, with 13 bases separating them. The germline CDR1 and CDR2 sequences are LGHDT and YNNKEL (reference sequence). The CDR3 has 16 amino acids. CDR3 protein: CASSQDYGPGSYEQYF. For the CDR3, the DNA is TGTGCCAGCAGCCAAGATTACGGGCCCGGATCCTACGAGCAGTACTTC.

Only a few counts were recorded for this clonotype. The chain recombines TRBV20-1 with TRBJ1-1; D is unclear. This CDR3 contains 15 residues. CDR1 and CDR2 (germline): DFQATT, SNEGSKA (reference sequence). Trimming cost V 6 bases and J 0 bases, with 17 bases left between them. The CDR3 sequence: CSAPYGGRMNTEAFF. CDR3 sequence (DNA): TGCAGTGCCCCCTATGGAGGACGGATGAACACTGAAGCTTTCTTT.